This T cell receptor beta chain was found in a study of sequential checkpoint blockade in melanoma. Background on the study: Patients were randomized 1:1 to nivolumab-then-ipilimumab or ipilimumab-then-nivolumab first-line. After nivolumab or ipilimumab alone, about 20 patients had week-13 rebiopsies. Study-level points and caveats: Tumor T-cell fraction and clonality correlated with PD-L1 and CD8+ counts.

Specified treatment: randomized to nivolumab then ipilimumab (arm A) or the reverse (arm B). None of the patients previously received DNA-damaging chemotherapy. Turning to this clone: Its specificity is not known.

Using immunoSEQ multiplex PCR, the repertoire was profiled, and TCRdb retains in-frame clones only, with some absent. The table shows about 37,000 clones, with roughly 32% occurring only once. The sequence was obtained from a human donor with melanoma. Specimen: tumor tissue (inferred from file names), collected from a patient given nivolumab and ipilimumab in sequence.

In DNA form, the CDR3 reads TGCAGCGTTGGGGCCAACGATGGAAACACCATATATTTT. Translated: CSVGANDGNTIYF. This chain joins TRBV29-1 and TRBJ1-3; D gene ambiguous. V was trimmed by 4 bases and J by 3 bases, leaving 10 bases between them. This CDR3 spans 13 amino acids. In germline, CDR1 is SQVTM, CDR2 ANQGSEA.